The next 24 T cell receptor beta chains were all read from a single sample in a study of CD8+ T cells in alopecia areata. Extracted RNA was reverse transcribed, and the resulting cDNA served as sequencing template. Clones were read by immunoSEQ multiplex PCR, and TCRdb kept only the in-frame ones, dropping some. The profile covers about 40,000 clones, with over 85% appearing a single time and 15% to 20% taken by the ten largest. Sample treatment: oral pan-JAK inhibitor, 5-10 mg twice daily. This specimen consisted of CD8+ T cells sorted from blood, obtained at week 24, from a patient treated with tofacitinib. These receptors came from a human donor with alopecia areata.

The V call is TRBV7-9, the J call TRBJ2-7; D is ambiguous. The CDR3 length is 12 residues. Germline V gives CDR1 SEHNR, CDR2 FQNEAQ (reference sequence). V was cut by 4 bases and J by 3 bases, with 7 bases left in between. CDR3 sequence reads: CASSSDGYEQYF. CDR3 in DNA: TGTGCCAGCAGCTCGGACGGCTACGAGCAGTACTTC.

This sequence joins TRBV11-2 and TRBJ2-5, with D perhaps matching TRBD1 (5 bases). Germline assignment: CDR1 SGHAT and CDR2 FQNNGV. The CDR3 covers 16 residues. Between the trimmed V and J ends, which lost 1 base and 1 base, there was a span of 13 bases. The DNA for the CDR3 is TGTGCCAGCAGCTTAGTCCCGACAGATCTCCAAGAGACCCAGTACTTC. It codes for CASSLVPTDLQETQYF.

The chain couples TRBV7-2 to TRBJ2-7; 8 nucleotides line up with TRBD1. The ends lost 4 bases at V and 4 bases at J; junction bases unmatched: 9. Germline assignment: CDR1 SGHTA and CDR2 FQGNSA. The CDR3 contains 15 residues. The CDR3 sequence is CASSSHWTGSYEQYF. CDR3 in DNA: TGTGCCAGCAGCTCACACTGGACAGGGTCGTACGAGCAGTACTTC.

The chain employs TRBV29-1 and TRBJ1-1; D may be TRBD1 (6 bases). V lost 1 base and J lost 8, with 23 bases in between. Germline-derived CDR1 and CDR2 are SQVTM and ANQGSEA. This CDR3 region has 16 residues. CDR3 bases: TGCAGCGTTGAAGCCCCACCAGGGAGGGGGGTTCCGGAAGCTTTCTTT. Translated: CSVEAPPGRGVPEAFF. Drawing the rest from reference TRBV29-1 and TRBJ1-1, the complete variable domain is SAVISQKPSRDICQRGTSLTIQCQVDSQVTMMFWYRQQPGQSLTLIATANQGSEATYESGFVIDKFPISRPNLTFSTLTVSNMSPEDSSIYLCSVEAPPGRGVPEAFFGQGTRLTVV.

This chain connects TRBV15 to TRBJ2-2; D is undetermined. This CDR3 region has 13 residues. Germline-derived CDR1 and CDR2 are LNHNV and YYDKDF (reference sequence). V gave up 5 bases and J gave up 7 bases, with 11 bases separating them. CDR3 in amino acids: CATSVTSGGELFF. Written as DNA, the CDR3 is TGTGCCACCAGCGTAACCTCGGGCGGGGAGCTGTTTTTT.

The CDR3 coding sequence is TGTGCCAGCTCGGACGGGGGGTACGAGCAGTACTTC. It encodes CASSDGGYEQYF. The chain carries TRBV19 and TRBJ2-7; 7 bases map to TRBD2. Germline V gene lookup returns CDR1 LNHDA and CDR2 SQIVND (reference sequence). The CDR3 extends over 12 amino acids. V gave up 9 bases and J gave up 4 bases; unmatched junction bases: 6.

CDR3 amino acids: CASRLTGPDTEAFF. The CDR3 DNA sequence: TGTGCCAGCAGACTGACAGGGCCCGACACTGAAGCTTTCTTT. V usage is TRBV27 and J usage is TRBJ1-1; 7 nucleotides match TRBD1. The CDR3 consists of 14 residues. Looked up from germline, CDR1 is MNHEY and CDR2 is SMNVEV (reference sequence). V gave up 6 bases and J gave up 3 bases; unmatched junction bases: 7.

The chain links TRBV7-8 to TRBJ2-5; D unclear. The CDR3 spans 13 residues. Germline V lookup: CDR1 SGHVS, CDR2 FQNEAQ. V was clipped by 1 base and J by 2 bases, with 5 bases between them. In DNA form, the CDR3 reads TGTGCCAGCAGCTTAGGCCTGCAAGAGACCCAGTACTTC. Translated, it gives CASSLGLQETQYF.

This clone was found a few times. The CDR3 is CATKPGGSYEQFF. The CDR3 nucleotides read TGTGCCACTAAGCCGGGGGGGTCTTATGAGCAGTTCTTC. J is TRBJ2-1 and V is TRBV28, with 8 positions matching TRBD2. The germline gives CDR1 MDHEN, CDR2 SYDVKM. After removal of 10 bases from V and 8 bases from J, the junction contained 10 bases not matched to a gene. This CDR3 is built from 13 residues. Based on the CDR3 plus reference TRBV28 and TRBJ2-1, the full variable domain is DVKVTQSSRYLVKRTGEKVFLECVQDMDHENMFWYRQDPGLGLRLIYFSYDVKMKEKGDIPEGYSVSREKKERFSLILESASTNQTSMYLCATKPGGSYEQFFGPGTRLTVL.

This sequence joins TRBV7-9 and TRBJ2-2, with D unresolved. The CDR3 has 12 residues. CDR1 SEHNR and CDR2 FQNEAQ come from the germline V gene (reference sequence). V lost 1 base and J lost 7, with 4 bases in between. The CDR3 DNA follows: TGTGCCAGCAGCTTAGGCGTCGGGGAGCTGTTTTTT. Its translation is CASSLGVGELFF. Drawing the rest from reference TRBV7-9 and TRBJ2-2, the complete variable domain is DTGVSQNPRHKITKRGQNVTFRCDPISEHNRLYWYRQTLGQGPEFLTYFQNEAQLEKSRLLSDRFSAERPKGSFSTLEIQRTEQGDSAMYLCASSLGVGELFFGEGSRLTVL.

The chain combines TRBV7-9 with TRBJ2-5, with D uncertain. V was trimmed by 2 bases and J by 5 bases, leaving 6 bases between them. The germline gives CDR1 SEHNR, CDR2 FQNEAQ (reference sequence). The CDR3 consists of 12 residues. The CDR3 DNA follows: TGTGCCAGCAGCTTATTTGAGGAGACCCAGTACTTC. It codes for CASSLFEETQYF.

The gene calls are TRBV7-9 and TRBJ2-3; 10 nucleotides agree with TRBD1. V was pared by 5 bases and J by 5 bases, with 7 bases of the junction left unmatched. The CDR3 runs 15 residues. Per the germline V gene, CDR1 is SEHNR and CDR2 is FQNEAQ (reference sequence). CDR3: CASSGPGTGEDTQYF. CDR3 nucleotides: TGTGCCAGCAGCGGGCCCGGGACAGGGGAAGATACGCAGTATTTT.

The CDR3 DNA follows: TGTGCCTGGAGTGTACTTAGCGAGCAGTACTTC. It codes for CAWSVLSEQYF. The genes are TRBV30 and TRBJ2-7; D is undetermined. The CDR3 runs 11 residues. The V end was cut by 0 bases, the J end by 6 bases, with 6 bases between. Per the germline V gene, CDR1 is GTSNPN and CDR2 is SVGIG (reference sequence).

The chain combines TRBV4-3 with TRBJ2-1; a possible D gene is TRBD2 (5 bases). The CDR3 sequence is 15 residues long. Trimming left V 3 bases short and J 2 bases short, with 11 bases between. Germline CDR1 LGHNA, CDR2 YSLEER. The CDR3 reads CASSQGVSPYNEQFF. For the CDR3, the DNA is TGCGCCAGCAGCCAGGGAGTGTCTCCCTACAATGAGCAGTTCTTC.

Worth noting for this clone: One end of the junction varies from germline; a read error may be responsible. The chain uses TRBV29-1 and TRBJ1-1; 8 positions agree with TRBD1. This CDR3 spans 15 amino acids. From germline, CDR1 is SQVTM and CDR2 ANQGSEA. The CDR3, as DNA: TGCAGCGTTGAAGATCTCGGCATGTGGCAGGGGGCTCTTCTCTTT. It codes for CSVEDLGMWQGALLF.

The V and J genes are TRBV7-2 and TRBJ2-3; TRBD2 aligns across 10 bases. J was trimmed by 1 base and V by 2 bases; bases with no gene match: 3. Germline CDR1 reads SGHTA; CDR2 reads FQGNSA. CDR3 length: 16 amino acids. The CDR3 protein is CASSLLAGGGTDTQYF. DNA of the CDR3: TGTGCCAGCAGCTTATTAGCGGGGGGCGGCACAGATACGCAGTATTTT. Looking up the rest from reference TRBV7-2 and TRBJ2-3 gives the full variable domain: GAGVSQSPSNKVTEKGKDVELRCDPISGHTALYWYRQSLGQGLEFLIYFQGNSAPDKSGLPSDRFSAERTGGSVSTLTIQRTQQEDSAVYLCASSLLAGGGTDTQYFGPGTRLTVL.

The chain uses TRBV4-1 and TRBJ2-3; 8 nucleotides align to TRBD1. The germline V gene has CDR1 MGHRA and CDR2 YSYEKL. The trim removed 0 bases at V and 4 bases at J, leaving 6 bases unmatched. The CDR3 has 16 amino acids. CDR3 loop: CASSQEGVQGADTQYF. The CDR3 DNA reads as TGCGCCAGCAGCCAAGAAGGGGTACAGGGGGCAGATACGCAGTATTTT.

The chain combines TRBV10-3 with TRBJ2-7, with 9 bases identical to TRBD1. Trimming took 8 bases from V and 4 from J; bases not matched to a gene: 9. CDR1 ENHRY and CDR2 SYGVKD come from the germline V gene. The CDR3 spans 14 residues. CDR3 loop: CAISTGTGWYEQYF. CDR3 bases: TGTGCCATCTCAACCGGGACAGGGTGGTACGAGCAGTACTTC.

The chain joins TRBV27 to TRBJ2-7; TRBD2 agrees at 7 bases. Unmatched junction bases numbered 7, after V lost 5 bases and J lost 6 bases. The CDR3 length is 13 residues. CDR1 MNHEY and CDR2 SMNVEV come from the germline V gene (reference sequence). CDR3 amino acids: CASSNRLAGEQYF. The DNA for the CDR3 is TGTGCCAGCAGTAACCGACTAGCTGGCGAGCAGTACTTC.

J is TRBJ1-1 and V is TRBV4-2; D possibly corresponds to TRBD1 (5 bases). Trimming left V 1 base short and J 4 bases short, with 10 bases between. Germline-derived CDR1 and CDR2 are LGHNA and YNFKEQ. The CDR3 is 14 residues long. CDR3 coding DNA: TGTGCCAGCAGCCAAGTTCAGGGATCCACTGAAGCTTTCTTT. It is translated as CASSQVQGSTEAFF.

The chain couples TRBV28 to TRBJ2-7; 9 bases are a match to TRBD1. Trimming at V came to 6 bases and at J to 5 bases, leaving 8 bases not matched to a gene. The CDR3 has 14 residues. Germline V gene lookup returns CDR1 MDHEN and CDR2 SYDVKM. The CDR3 coding sequence is TGTGCCAGCAGCTGGGGGGACAGGGAACACGAGCAGTACTTC. It is translated as CASSWGDREHEQYF.

The chain links TRBV7-3 to TRBJ2-1; 7 nucleotides align to TRBD1. Trimming removed 5 bases from V and 0 bases from J; junction bases left unmatched: 7. Per germline, CDR1 SGHTA and CDR2 FQGTGA. The CDR3 is 16 residues long. The CDR3 here is CASSIIGGPSYNEQFF. In DNA, the CDR3 is TGTGCCAGCAGCATAATAGGGGGCCCCTCCTACAATGAGCAGTTCTTC. The complete variable domain, with remaining parts taken from reference TRBV7-3 and TRBJ2-1, reads GAGVSQTPSNKVTEKGKYVELRCDPISGHTALYWYRQSLGQGPEFLIYFQGTGAADDSGLPNDRFFAVRPEGSVSTLKIQRTERGDSAVYLCASSIIGGPSYNEQFFGPGTRLTVL.

The V gene is TRBV12-5, the J gene TRBJ2-3, with 8 bases lining up with TRBD1. From germline, CDR1 is LGHNT and CDR2 FRNRAP. The length of the CDR3 is 19 residues. The junction had 14 bases not matched to a gene; V was cut back by 1 base and J by 2 bases. The CDR3 region is CASGLGPGGPLKYTDTQYF. The CDR3 coding sequence is TGTGCTAGTGGTTTGGGTCCAGGGGGCCCACTCAAGTACACAGATACGCAGTATTTT.

The chain employs TRBV4-3 and TRBJ1-1; weak D call: TRBD1 (6 bases). This CDR3 region has 13 residues. The germline V gene encodes CDR1 LGHNA and CDR2 YSLEER. V lost 0 bases to trimming and J lost 6 bases, with 8 bases between them. In DNA, the CDR3 is TGCGCCAGCAGCCAAGACAGGGGTGCTGAAGCTTTCTTT. Encoded protein: CASSQDRGAEAFF.